This T cell receptor (beta chain) is drawn from a study of monozygotic twins with cystic fibrosis. Sequencing was performed with immunoSEQ multiplex PCR; in TCRdb, only in-frame clones are kept and a portion is missing. The sample carries fewer than 20,000 clones, approximately 97% recorded once. Deletions cut 2 bases from V and 1 base from J, with 12 bases between. CDR1 and CDR2 from the germline V gene are SNHLY and FYNNEI. This CDR3 has 16 residues. The sequenced sample was blood. The chain employs TRBV2 and TRBJ2-4; the D is unclear. The clonotype comes from a woman aged 25-40 years with cystic fibrosis. The CDR3 sequence: CASSESVSLAKNIQYF. The CDR3 DNA reads as TGTGCCAGCAGTGAATCGGTCAGCCTGGCCAAAAACATTCAGTACTTC.